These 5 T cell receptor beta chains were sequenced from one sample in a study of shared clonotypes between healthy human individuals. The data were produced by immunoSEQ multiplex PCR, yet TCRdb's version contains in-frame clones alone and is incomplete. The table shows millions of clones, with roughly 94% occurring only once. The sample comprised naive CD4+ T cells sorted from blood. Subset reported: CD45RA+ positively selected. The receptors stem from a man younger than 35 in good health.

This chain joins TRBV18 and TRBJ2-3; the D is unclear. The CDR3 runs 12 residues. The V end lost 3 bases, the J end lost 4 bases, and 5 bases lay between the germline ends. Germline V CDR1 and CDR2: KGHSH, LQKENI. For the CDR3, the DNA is TGTGCCAGCTCACCCTTGTCAGATACGCAGTATTTT. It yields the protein CASSPLSDTQYF.

The CDR3 loop is CASSPQGVYTF. The CDR3 DNA sequence: TGTGCCAGCAGCCCTCAGGGGGTCTACACCTTC. This rearrangement joins TRBV2 to TRBJ1-2; 7 bases agree with TRBD1. The V gene end was trimmed by 6 bases and the J gene end by 10 bases; junction bases not matched to a gene: 5. This CDR3 is built from 11 residues. In germline, CDR1 is SNHLY, CDR2 FYNNEI.

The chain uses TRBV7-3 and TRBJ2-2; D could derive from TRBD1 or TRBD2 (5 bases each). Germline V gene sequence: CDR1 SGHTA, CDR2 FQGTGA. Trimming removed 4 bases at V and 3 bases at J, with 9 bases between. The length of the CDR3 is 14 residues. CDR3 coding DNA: TGTGCCAGCAGCTCGAGGGGTGACACCGGGGAGCTGTTTTTT. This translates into CASSSRGDTGELFF.

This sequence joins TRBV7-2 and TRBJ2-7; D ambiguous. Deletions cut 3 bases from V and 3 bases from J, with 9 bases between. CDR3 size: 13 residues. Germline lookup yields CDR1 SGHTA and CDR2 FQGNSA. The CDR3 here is CASSFWGNYEQYF. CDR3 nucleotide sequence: TGTGCCAGCAGCTTTTGGGGAAACTACGAGCAGTACTTC.

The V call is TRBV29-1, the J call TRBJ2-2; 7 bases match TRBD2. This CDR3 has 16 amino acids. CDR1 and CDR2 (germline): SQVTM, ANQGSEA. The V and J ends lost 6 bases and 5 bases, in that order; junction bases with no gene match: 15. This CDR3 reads CSVGASGTTVTGELFF. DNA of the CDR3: TGCAGCGTCGGGGCGTCCGGGACTACGGTTACCGGGGAGCTGTTTTTT.